The 22 T cell receptor beta chains listed next were all sequenced from one sample in a study of Graves' ophthalmopathy and Graves' hyperthyroidism. Amplified TCR beta CDR3 regions were obtained using RNA transcripts as template. HTBI-primed first-round RT-PCR preceded second-round multiplex PCR. TCRdb used MiXCR to reprocess the multiplex PCR reads, holding one entry per CDR3 protein. The repertoire holds 400,000 or so distinct CDR3 sequences, with about a sixth as singletons. The sample comprised peripheral blood. The receptors shown here come from an adult woman with stable Graves' hyperthyroidism.

This clonotype was seen a single time. For the CDR3, the DNA is TGCAGTGCTAGAGATCTAGCAGGGGGCTGGGAGACCCAGTACTTC. Its protein is CSARDLAGGWETQYF. The J gene is TRBJ2-5, the V gene TRBV20-1, with 8 bases that match TRBD1. The CDR3 is made up of 15 amino acids. J gave up 5 bases and V 0 bases, and 8 bases lay outside the gene matches. Per germline, CDR1 DFQATT and CDR2 SNEGSKA (reference sequence).

This chain links TRBV7-8 with TRBJ2-7; 11 nucleotides agree with TRBD1. V shed 1 base, J shed 4 bases, and the junction held 3 bases outside the gene matches. CDR3 length equals 15 residues. Germline V CDR1 and CDR2: SGHVS, FQNEAQ. In DNA, the CDR3 is TGTGCCAGCAGCTTAGGGGGACAGGGGGAGTACGAGCAGTACTTC. The encoded protein is CASSLGGQGEYEQYF.

This clonotype appeared many times. The genes are TRBV6-1 and TRBJ2-7; perhaps TRBD1 as D (6 bases). The CDR3 runs to 13 residues. Germline-derived CDR1 and CDR2 are MNHNS and SASEGT. V was shortened by 3 bases and J by 5 bases, with 11 bases between the two germline ends. The CDR3 reads CASSEYRVDEQYF. In DNA form, the CDR3 reads TGTGCCAGCAGTGAGTACAGGGTTGACGAGCAGTACTTC.

This clonotype occurred many times. V usage is TRBV10-3 and J usage is TRBJ1-1; unclear D gene. The CDR3 sequence is 13 residues long. Germline CDR1 ENHRY, CDR2 SYGVKD. V was cut by 5 bases and J by 1 base, with 8 bases left in between. CDR3 residues: CAISPFRNTEAFF. For the CDR3, the DNA is TGTGCCATCAGTCCTTTTCGGAACACTGAAGCTTTCTTT.

This clonotype was recorded many times. The chain recombines TRBV5-1 with TRBJ2-7; TRBD2 is a possible D gene (6 bases). The CDR3 length is 15 residues. The V and J ends lost 1 base and 7 bases respectively, with 18 bases between them. Germline V gene data show CDR1 as SGHRS and CDR2 as YFSETQ. The CDR3 sequence: CASSLLTSEAGEQYF. The CDR3 nucleotides are TGCGCCAGCAGCTTGCTCACGTCGGAGGCGGGGGAGCAGTACTTC.

This clonotype was seen repeatedly, ten times or more. This rearrangement joins TRBV28 to TRBJ2-2; a possible D gene is TRBD1 (6 bases). Looked up from germline, CDR1 is MDHEN and CDR2 is SYDVKM. The CDR3 contains 15 residues. V lost 5 bases to trimming and J lost 5 bases, with 15 bases between them. The CDR3 loop is CASSPQAGTTGELFF. The CDR3 DNA reads as TGTGCCAGCAGTCCCCAGGCAGGGACAACCGGGGAGCTGTTTTTT.

This clonotype was detected ten times or more. The chain carries TRBV30 and TRBJ2-7; 7 bases map to TRBD1. Germline V gene lookup returns CDR1 GTSNPN and CDR2 SVGIG (reference sequence). The V segment lost 2 bases and the J segment 0 bases; nucleotides outside the gene matches: 1. The CDR3 is 13 residues long. In nucleotides, the CDR3 is TGTGCCTGGAGTACAGGGGCCTCCTACGAGCAGTACTTC. Amino acid sequence: CAWSTGASYEQYF.

Many counts were recorded for this clonotype. The CDR3 loop reads CASSPQTAPETQYF. DNA for the CDR3: TGTGCCAGCAGTCCCCAGACTGCCCCGGAGACCCAGTACTTC. The chain combines TRBV12-3 or TRBV12-4 with TRBJ2-5, with no clear D. Trimming removed 5 bases from V and 5 bases from J, with 15 bases in between. CDR3 length: 14 residues.

This chain connects TRBV18 to TRBJ2-5; 10 positions agree with TRBD1. The trim removed 2 bases at V and 4 bases at J, leaving 7 bases unmatched. The germline V gene has CDR1 KGHSH and CDR2 LQKENI. The CDR3 has 16 amino acids. CDR3 protein: CASSPIPGDRGETQYF. The CDR3 DNA follows: TGTGCCAGCTCACCAATTCCGGGGGACAGGGGAGAGACCCAGTACTTC.

This clonotype was seen at least ten times. This chain joins TRBV6-5 and TRBJ2-7; D is unclear. Deletions cut 5 bases from V and 5 bases from J, with 16 bases between. From germline, CDR1 is MNHEY and CDR2 SVGAGI. The CDR3 is 14 amino acids. CDR3 in amino acids: CASSRILGFDEQYF. The CDR3 DNA follows: TGTGCCAGCAGTAGGATATTGGGGTTCGACGAGCAGTACTTC.

This clonotype has ten or more counts. The chain couples TRBV6-9 to TRBJ1-5, with 7 bases aligning to TRBD1. The germline V gene has CDR1 MNHGY and CDR2 SVAAGI. The CDR3 spans 14 residues. The CDR3 nucleotides are TGTGCAATCAGCAGGGGGAGGGCCCCCCAGCCCCAGCATTTT. Its protein is CAISRGRAPQPQHF.

Ten or more counts support this clonotype. The V call is TRBV29-1, the J call TRBJ2-7, with 12 bases lining up with TRBD2. Germline V gene lookup returns CDR1 SQVTM and CDR2 ANQGSEA. V gave up 5 bases and J gave up 5 bases; unmatched junction bases: 7. The CDR3 spans 14 residues. The CDR3 is CSVPGLAGTHEQYF. CDR3 sequence (DNA): TGCAGCGTTCCCGGACTAGCGGGAACCCACGAGCAGTACTTC.

Of note for this clonotype: A much larger clone lies one base from this, so it may be a read error. This chain uses TRBV28 with TRBJ1-6; a possible D gene is TRBD1 (5 bases). Trimming cost V 2 bases and J 6 bases, with 11 bases left between them. In germline, CDR1 is MDHEN, CDR2 SYDVKM. The CDR3 is made up of 15 amino acids. CDR3 region: CASSLPWGPNSPLHF. CDR3 DNA: TGTGCCAGCAGTTTACCCTGGGGCCCTAATTCACCCCTCCACTTT. The variable domain in full, completed from reference TRBV28 and TRBJ1-6, reads DVKVTQSSRYLVKRTGEKVFLECVQDMDHENMFWYRQDPGLGLRLIYFSYDVKMKEKGDIPEGYSVSREKKERFSLILESASTNQTSMYLCASSLPWGPNSPLHFGNGTRLTVT.

The chain combines TRBV6-1 with TRBJ1-2; D may be TRBD1 (6 bases). The CDR3 is made up of 17 amino acids. Germline V gene lookup returns CDR1 MNHNS and CDR2 SASEGT. Trimming took 1 base from V and 5 from J, leaving 20 bases between them. CDR3 DNA: TGTGCCAGCAGTGAAGATCTTCCGTGGGAGGGGACATATGGCTACACCTTC. Its translation: CASSEDLPWEGTYGYTF.

The rearrangement uses TRBV7-2 and TRBJ2-2; D possibly matches TRBD1 or TRBD2 (5 bases each). This CDR3 has 13 residues. The V and J ends lost 7 bases and 8 bases respectively, with 14 bases between them. Per the germline V gene, CDR1 is SGHTA and CDR2 is FQGNSA. CDR3 nucleotide sequence: TGTGCCAGCAACATGGGGACCGTTGGGGAGCTGTTTTTT. This translates into CASNMGTVGELFF.

This clonotype was recorded many times. This rearrangement joins TRBV14 to TRBJ1-1; D gene ambiguous. Germline lookup yields CDR1 SGHDN and CDR2 FVKESK. This CDR3 spans 15 amino acids. V lost 0 bases, J lost 0 bases, and 8 bases lay in between. The DNA for the CDR3 is TGTGCCAGCAGCCAAGATCAGGTTATGAACACTGAAGCTTTCTTT. Translated: CASSQDQVMNTEAFF.

Note on this clonotype: With a much larger clone just one base away, this may be a read error. The rearrangement joins TRBV20-1 to TRBJ2-7; 10 bases are shared with TRBD2. CDR1 and CDR2 from the germline V gene are DFQATT and SNEGSKA (reference sequence). This CDR3 has 13 amino acids. CDR3 region: CSAPGAGGYEQCF. CDR3 nucleotide sequence: TGCAGTGCTCCTGGAGCGGGAGGGTACGAGCAGTGCTTC.

This clonotype was counted ten times or more. CDR3 residues: CSAREGPYGYTF. In DNA form, the CDR3 reads TGCAGTGCTAGAGAGGGACCATATGGCTACACCTTC. This rearrangement joins TRBV20-1 to TRBJ1-2, with D tentatively TRBD1 (5 bases). The CDR3 is 12 residues long. CDR1 and CDR2 from the germline V gene are DFQATT and SNEGSKA (reference sequence). With 0 bases removed from V and 5 bases from J, the gap between germline ends came to 7 bases.

This clonotype was detected many times. The chain combines TRBV4-3 with TRBJ2-7; 11 bases line up with TRBD2. The CDR3 is made up of 16 amino acids. Germline V gene sequence: CDR1 LGHNA, CDR2 YSLEER. V lost 0 bases and J lost 3; bases outside the gene matches: 4. CDR3 DNA: TGCGCCAGCAGCCAAGAGACTAGCGGGATAGTCTACGAGCAGTACTTC. It specifies CASSQETSGIVYEQYF.

The chain carries TRBV27 and TRBJ2-7; D possibly matches TRBD1 or TRBD2 (5 bases each). Germline CDR1 and CDR2: MNHEY and SMNVEV (reference sequence). The length of the CDR3 is 13 residues. V was pared by 7 bases and J by 3 bases, with 13 bases between. In nucleotides, the CDR3 is TGTGCCAGCACGGGGACCACAGACTACGAGCAGTACTTC. As protein: CASTGTTDYEQYF.

J is TRBJ2-5 and V is TRBV20-1; 9 bases are a match to TRBD2. The V segment lost 3 bases and the J segment 4 bases; nucleotides outside the gene matches: 3. CDR3 length: 13 residues. The germline gives CDR1 DFQATT, CDR2 SNEGSKA (reference sequence). CDR3 residues: CSARRTSAETQYF. The CDR3 bases are TGCAGTGCTAGGAGGACTAGCGCAGAGACCCAGTACTTC.

This clonotype has ten or more counts. J is TRBJ1-2 and V is TRBV6-1; 7 bases match TRBD1. V trimming: 7 bases; J trimming: 5 bases; junction bases outside the gene matches: 7. Germline CDR1 MNHNS, CDR2 SASEGT. The CDR3 sequence is 13 residues long. CDR3 loop: CASTRDRLYGYTF. The CDR3 DNA reads TGTGCCAGCACCCGGGACAGACTATATGGCTACACCTTC.